These 9 T cell receptor beta chains came from one sample sequenced in a study of cytomegalovirus exposure and HLA in healthy donors. The PCR contained 60 Vbeta and 13 Jbeta primers. The method was immunoSEQ multiplex PCR; TCRdb's version includes in-frame clones alone and lacks a portion of them. Of under 200,000 clones in the sample, around 77% are singletons; the top ten hold approximately 2.5%. Sequenced sample: PBMCs. Source of these receptors: a man aged 55 to 70 in good health and CMV-seronegative.

This rearrangement joins TRBV6-5 to TRBJ2-1; D gene uncertain. V dropped 10 bases and J dropped 9 bases, with 16 bases sitting between them. The CDR3 is made up of 12 amino acids. Germline V lookup: CDR1 MNHEY, CDR2 SVGAGI. The DNA of the CDR3 is TGTGCCACTTTCTCGGAGTTCAGTGAGCAGTTCTTC. Encoded protein: CATFSEFSEQFF.

The sample holds a few counts of this clone. This rearrangement joins TRBV19 to TRBJ2-5; 9 positions match TRBD2. There are 14 residues in the CDR3. Per the germline V gene, CDR1 is LNHDA and CDR2 is SQIVND (reference sequence). Trimming at V came to 4 bases and at J to 3 bases, leaving 3 bases not matched to a gene. For the CDR3, the DNA is TGTGCCAGTAGTAGATCTAGCGGGGAAGAGACCCAGTACTTC. Protein: CASSRSSGEETQYF.

This clone showed up just once. This chain links TRBV4-1 with TRBJ1-5; no clear D gene. Trimming stripped 0 bases from V and 5 bases from J, with 14 bases between. Germline lookup yields CDR1 MGHRA and CDR2 YSYEKL. The CDR3 is 16 residues long. The CDR3: CASSQEGTWGDQPQHF. In DNA form, the CDR3 reads TGCGCCAGCAGCCAAGAGGGCACATGGGGAGATCAGCCCCAGCATTTT.

The chain joins TRBV9 to TRBJ2-6, with D possibly being TRBD1 (6 bases). V lost 0 bases to trimming and J lost 4 bases, with 14 bases between them. The CDR3 length is 17 residues. Germline V gives CDR1 SGDLS, CDR2 YYNGEE. CDR3 sequence reads: CASSVAGRGSGANVLTF. Written as DNA, the CDR3 is TGTGCCAGCAGCGTAGCCGGCAGGGGTTCAGGGGCCAACGTCCTGACTTTC.

This clone showed up just a few times. The chain is built from TRBV6-1 and TRBJ2-5, with 14 bases matching TRBD2. The V segment lost 1 base and the J segment 1 base; nucleotides outside the gene matches: 5. CDR3 length: 18 residues. Germline values: CDR1 MNHNS, CDR2 SASEGT. The CDR3 coding sequence is TGTGCCAGCAGTGAAGTGACTAGCGGGGGGGCCATCCAAGAGACCCAGTACTTC. Protein sequence: CASSEVTSGGAIQETQYF.

This clone was seen a handful of times. The chain uses TRBV4-2 and TRBJ1-2; D is ambiguous. V lost 0 bases and J lost 4, with 12 bases in between. The CDR3 totals 15 residues. In germline, CDR1 is LGHNA, CDR2 YNFKEQ. The CDR3 here is CASSQDGWSVYGYTF. CDR3 bases: TGTGCCAGCAGCCAAGACGGCTGGAGCGTCTATGGCTACACCTTC.

This clone was observed a handful of times. The gene calls are TRBV5-1 and TRBJ2-5, with D hard to call. The CDR3 is 13 residues long. Trimming cost V 4 bases and J 1 base, with 8 bases left between them. Germline assignment: CDR1 SGHRS and CDR2 YFSETQ. The CDR3 reads CASSTQAQETQYF. Here the CDR3 DNA reads TGCGCCAGCAGCACGCAGGCCCAAGAGACCCAGTACTTC.

The chain has TRBV19 and TRBJ1-6, with 7 nucleotides matching TRBD1. V lost 5 bases to trimming and J lost 8 bases; unmatched junction nucleotides: 15. The CDR3 length is 17 residues. CDR1 and CDR2 (germline): LNHDA, SQIVND (reference sequence). This CDR3 is CASSPGQSVGFDSPLHF. The CDR3 DNA follows: TGTGCCAGTAGTCCGGGACAGTCGGTAGGTTTTGATTCACCCCTCCACTTT.

Comment on this clone: One junction end does not reproduce the germline sequence, and a read error may be involved. The V call is TRBV6-1, the J call TRBJ1-2; D not resolved. CDR1 and CDR2 from the germline V gene are MNHNS and SASEGT. The CDR3 sequence is 12 residues long. The CDR3 nucleotides read TGTGCCAGCAGTCAGAGCAACTATGGCTACCCCTTC. Its translation is CASSQSNYGYPF.